Listed here are 6 T cell receptor beta chains from one sample, sequenced in a study of PD-L1 blockade in urothelial cancer. Generated by immunoSEQ multiplex PCR, the TCRdb table keeps only in-frame clones and is missing some. The table includes about 120,000 clones, around 89% detected once. The sample's time point: peripheral blood 6 weeks after treatment start. The sample consisted of PBMCs, taken around atezolizumab (anti-PD-L1) treatment. The receptors stem from a man in his fifties or sixties with urothelial cancer.

The V gene is TRBV7-9, the J gene TRBJ1-2; D not certain. Germline V gene data show CDR1 as SEHNR and CDR2 as FQNEAQ (reference sequence). V dropped 2 bases and J dropped 8 bases, with 9 bases sitting between them. This CDR3 comprises 12 residues. CDR3: CASSLRGWGYTF. In DNA form, the CDR3 reads TGTGCCAGCAGCTTACGGGGTTGGGGCTACACCTTC.

This rearrangement joins TRBV5-6 to TRBJ2-3, with D possibly matching TRBD1 (5 bases). V lost 3 bases and J lost 2, with 10 bases in between. The CDR3 has 14 amino acids. The germline V gene has CDR1 SGHDT and CDR2 YYEEEE. CDR3 DNA sequence: TGTGCCAGCAGCTACCGACAGTCCACAGATACGCAGTATTTT. Translated: CASSYRQSTDTQYF.

The chain uses TRBV19 and TRBJ2-7; 8 nucleotides agree with TRBD1. V trimming: 5 bases; J trimming: 3 bases; junction bases outside the gene matches: 6. In germline, CDR1 is LNHDA, CDR2 SQIVND (reference sequence). This CDR3 spans 14 amino acids. As DNA, the CDR3 is TGTGCCAGTAGTTGGGGGGACAGGCACTACGAGCAGTACTTC. This translates into CASSWGDRHYEQYF.

The chain employs TRBV19 and TRBJ1-6, with unresolved D. CDR1 and CDR2 (germline): LNHDA, SQIVND (reference sequence). The CDR3 is made up of 13 amino acids. V lost 7 bases, J lost 4 bases, and 8 bases lay in between. The CDR3 nucleotides read TGTGCCAGTACCCAGTTATATAATTCACCCCTCCACTTT. It encodes CASTQLYNSPLHF.

V and J are TRBV15 and TRBJ1-5; possibly TRBD1 for D (5 bases). The CDR3 totals 15 residues. Germline CDR1 is LNHNV and CDR2 is YYDKDF (reference sequence). With 8 bases removed from V and 4 bases from J, the gap between germline ends came to 18 bases. CDR3 DNA: TGTGCCACCTCGACTCGGGGGGTTCGAAATCAGCCCCAGCATTTT. Translated, it gives CATSTRGVRNQPQHF.

The chain employs TRBV28 and TRBJ1-1; TRBD1 agrees at 7 bases. The CDR3 covers 13 residues. With 4 bases clipped from V and 5 bases from J, the junction kept 4 bases outside the gene matches. Per germline, CDR1 MDHEN and CDR2 SYDVKM. The CDR3 bases are TGTGCCAGCAGTTACCAGGGGGTGACTGAAGCTTTCTTT. As protein: CASSYQGVTEAFF.